This T cell receptor beta chain came from a study of T cells in Graves' hyperthyroidism and ophthalmopathy. Study summary: Peripheral blood sampling occurred at initial diagnosis, before any treatment. Study outcomes and limitations: Blood also held most thyroid clonotypes expanded beyond 0.001.

The study included ophthalmopathy patients with Clinical Activity Score at least 3, NOSPECS grade at least 4 and duration under 3 months. Orbital computed tomography, thyroid ultrasound, serum thyroxine and TRAb, and clinical symptoms together informed the diagnoses. The TCR beta CDR3 regions underwent amplification using RNA transcripts as the source. Carried out on the TCR CDR3, a first-round RT-PCR used the HTBI primer set. In TCRdb, the multiplex PCR reads were re-called with MiXCR into one record per CDR3 protein. The data contain about 600,000 distinct CDR3 sequences, roughly 15% of them singletons. Germline assignment: CDR1 DFQATT and CDR2 SNEGSKA (reference sequence). V was pared by 0 bases and J by 4 bases, with 14 bases of the junction left unmatched. The CDR3 is made up of 18 amino acids. This clonotype was found many times. Its cognate antigen is unknown.

This chain connects TRBV20-1 to TRBJ2-3; 9 bases agree with TRBD1. Input material: blood. The TCR originated in a middle-aged woman with Graves' ophthalmopathy. CDR3 coding DNA: TGCAGTGCTAGAGATGTCTCCCTGACAGGGGGGGAAGCAGATACGCAGTATTTT. Translating gives CSARDVSLTGGEADTQYF.